These 27 T cell receptor beta chains were sequenced from one sample in a study of blood T cell repertoires in COVID-19. Produced via immunoSEQ multiplex PCR; TCRdb's table is partial and in-frame only. The data show 100,000 or so clones, over 80% seen once. Specimen: peripheral blood. The receptors here all came from a man between 65 and 85 years old with active or convalescent COVID-19.

V and J are TRBV7-9 and TRBJ2-1; 9 nucleotides line up with TRBD1. The length of the CDR3 is 16 residues. The junction had 7 bases not matched to a gene; V was cut back by 4 bases and J by 3 bases. Germline CDR1 SEHNR, CDR2 FQNEAQ (reference sequence). CDR3: CASSYDPGQGYNEQFF. The CDR3 DNA follows: TGTGCCAGCAGCTATGATCCGGGACAGGGCTACAATGAGCAGTTCTTC.

This clone appeared a few times. J is TRBJ1-1 and V is TRBV2; 12 bases fit TRBD1. The J segment lost 5 bases and the V segment lost 9 bases, leaving 7 bases of the junction unmatched. The CDR3 extends over 14 amino acids. Germline V gene lookup returns CDR1 SNHLY and CDR2 FYNNEI. For the CDR3, the DNA is TGTGCCAGTCAGGGACAGGGGGCTCTGACTGAAGCTTTCTTT. The encoded protein is CASQGQGALTEAFF. Full variable domain (outside the CDR3, taken from reference TRBV2 and TRBJ1-1): EPEVTQTPSHQVTQMGQEVILRCVPISNHLYFYWYRQILGQKVEFLVSFYNNEISEKSEIFDDQFSVERPDGSNFTLKIRSTKLEDSAMYFCASQGQGALTEAFFGQGTRLTVV.

The chain recombines TRBV28 with TRBJ1-6, with 7 bases aligning to TRBD1. V shed 8 bases, J shed 6 bases, and the junction held 7 bases outside the gene matches. Germline V gene data show CDR1 as MDHEN and CDR2 as SYDVKM. The CDR3 spans 14 residues. Written as DNA, the CDR3 is TGTGCCAGCGCCTTGAGGGGGCGTAATTCACCCCTCCACTTT. Translated, it gives CASALRGRNSPLHF.

The chain couples TRBV2 to TRBJ1-4; 7 nucleotides agree with TRBD1. The CDR3 is made up of 15 amino acids. CDR1 is SNHLY and CDR2 is FYNNEI in the germline V gene. The trim removed 2 bases at V and 6 bases at J, leaving 6 bases unmatched. Here the CDR3 DNA reads TGTGCCAGCAGTGAAAACAGGGGCGCAGATGAAAAACTGTTTTTT. Protein product: CASSENRGADEKLFF.

The chain has TRBV9 and TRBJ2-3; 11 nucleotides match TRBD2. CDR1 SGDLS and CDR2 YYNGEE come from the germline V gene. The J segment lost 3 bases and the V segment lost 0 bases, leaving 12 bases of the junction unmatched. There are 19 residues in the CDR3. The CDR3: CASSVASTSGGWGTDTQYF. The CDR3 nucleotides read TGTGCCAGCAGCGTAGCTAGTACTAGCGGGGGTTGGGGGACAGATACGCAGTATTTT.

The chain employs TRBV7-2 and TRBJ2-1; D possibly corresponds to TRBD1 (6 bases). The V end was cut by 6 bases, the J end by 7 bases, with 16 bases between. CDR3 size: 14 residues. The germline CDR1 and CDR2 sequences are SGHTA and FQGNSA. The CDR3 sequence is CASSTTPGQNEQFF. The DNA of the CDR3 is TGTGCCAGCAGTACGACACCGGGACAAAATGAGCAGTTCTTC.

The chain carries TRBV21-1 and TRBJ2-7; TRBD1 is taken as the D call from the table, unchecked against the DNA. TRBV21-1 is marked as a pseudogene. The CDR3 sequence is 14 residues long. The CDR3 DNA sequence: TGTGCCAGCAGCAAAGCGCTCAGGGGCTACGAGCAGTACTTC. Encoded protein: CASSKALRGYEQYF.

Of note for this clone: The sample holds other DNA sequences that translate to the same CDR3. The chain links TRBV5-4 to TRBJ1-5; no reliable D call. This CDR3 has 12 residues. CDR1 is SGHNT, CDR2 YYREEE, per germline (reference sequence). V was clipped by 0 bases and J by 7 bases, with 5 bases between them. The CDR3 DNA sequence: TGTGCCAGCAGCTTGGATAGACAGCCCCAGCATTTT. As protein: CASSLDRQPQHF.

The table lists this clone with a few counts. The rearrangement uses TRBV2 and TRBJ2-1; 10 nucleotides align to TRBD1. There are 13 residues in the CDR3. V lost 6 bases, J lost 6 bases, and 2 bases stayed unmatched. CDR1 SNHLY and CDR2 FYNNEI come from the germline V gene. The CDR3 nucleotides are TGTGCCAGCAGCGGGGACAGGGGCAATGAGCAGTTCTTC. It codes for CASSGDRGNEQFF. Drawing the rest from reference TRBV2 and TRBJ2-1, the complete variable domain is EPEVTQTPSHQVTQMGQEVILRCVPISNHLYFYWYRQILGQKVEFLVSFYNNEISEKSEIFDDQFSVERPDGSNFTLKIRSTKLEDSAMYFCASSGDRGNEQFFGPGTRLTVL.

The chain employs TRBV29-1 and TRBJ1-4, with D possibly TRBD1 on 6 matching bases. V was shortened by 6 bases and J by 8 bases, with 16 bases between the two germline ends. The CDR3 length is 13 residues. Germline CDR1 SQVTM, CDR2 ANQGSEA. The CDR3 nucleotides read TGCAGCGTGGCGCGGGCAGGGGCCGAAAAACTGTTTTTT. Its translation is CSVARAGAEKLFF.

J is TRBJ1-5 and V is TRBV19, with 8 bases identical to TRBD1. V trimming: 3 bases; J trimming: 0 bases; junction bases outside the gene matches: 7. Looked up from germline, CDR1 is LNHDA and CDR2 is SQIVND (reference sequence). CDR3 length equals 17 residues. The CDR3 region has the DNA TGTGCCAGTAGTATGGGGACAGGACCCCATAGCAATCAGCCCCAGCATTTT. It is translated as CASSMGTGPHSNQPQHF.

The chain employs TRBV11-2 and TRBJ2-1, with D perhaps TRBD2 (5 bases). The V end lost 0 bases, the J end lost 9 bases, and 12 bases lay between the germline ends. The V gene's germline CDR1 is SGHAT and CDR2 FQNNGV. The CDR3 spans 14 residues. This CDR3 is CASSLETGYGEQFF. The DNA of the CDR3 is TGTGCCAGCAGCTTAGAGACGGGATACGGTGAGCAGTTCTTC. Looking up the rest from reference TRBV11-2 and TRBJ2-1 gives the full variable domain: EAGVAQSPRYKIIEKRQSVAFWCNPISGHATLYWYQQILGQGPKLLIQFQNNGVVDDSQLPKDRFSAERLKGVDSTLKIQPAKLEDSAVYLCASSLETGYGEQFFGPGTRLTVL.

The genes are TRBV28 and TRBJ1-5; 9 bases are a match to TRBD1. Germline V gives CDR1 MDHEN, CDR2 SYDVKM. V lost 6 bases, J lost 6 bases, and 6 bases stayed unmatched. This CDR3 comprises 14 residues. The CDR3 sequence: CASSGRTGVQPQHF. The CDR3 region has the DNA TGTGCCAGCAGCGGCCGGACAGGGGTTCAGCCCCAGCATTTT.

The gene calls are TRBV6-2 or TRBV6-3 and TRBJ2-5; 9 bases match TRBD2. The junction had 5 bases not matched to a gene; V was cut back by 4 bases and J by 5 bases. The length of the CDR3 is 14 residues. Per germline, CDR1 MNHEY and CDR2 SVGEGT. CDR3 sequence: CASSSQGLAETQYF. The CDR3 bases are TGTGCCAGCAGTTCTCAGGGACTAGCCGAGACCCAGTACTTC.

J is TRBJ2-5 and V is TRBV5-1, with TRBD1 matching 12 bases. CDR1 SGHRS and CDR2 YFSETQ come from the germline V gene. This CDR3 is 17 amino acids long. V lost 0 bases, J lost 5 bases, and 8 bases stayed unmatched. The CDR3 region is CASSLAAGTGGGETQYF. CDR3 bases: TGCGCCAGCAGCTTGGCCGCTGGGACAGGGGGCGGGGAGACCCAGTACTTC.

This clone was detected a few times. The chain is built from TRBV6-2 or TRBV6-3 and TRBJ2-1; 7 bases are a match to TRBD1. This CDR3 comprises 14 residues. CDR1 is MNHEY, CDR2 SVGEGT, per germline. V shed 2 bases and J 6 bases; nucleotides not matched to a gene: 4. CDR3 nucleotides: TGTGCCAGCAGTTACAGGACAGGACTCAATGAGCAGTTCTTC. This translates into CASSYRTGLNEQFF.

Remarks on this clone: The junction and the germline gene differ at one end; a read error may be behind it. The V and J genes are TRBV9 and TRBJ1-1; weak D call: TRBD1 (6 bases). This CDR3 is 12 amino acids long. Germline CDR1 is SGDLS and CDR2 is YYNGEE. CDR3 in amino acids: CASSPGVSVSTW. In nucleotides, the CDR3 is TGTGCCAGCAGCCCAGGGGTGTCAGTAAGTACATGG.

The chain links TRBV2 to TRBJ2-7, with 9 bases matching TRBD1. CDR1 SNHLY and CDR2 FYNNEI come from the germline V gene. V dropped 2 bases and J dropped 4; count of bases not matched to a gene: 6. The CDR3 runs to 15 residues. CDR3 DNA: TGTGCCAGCAGTGAACAGGGACAGGGCGTTTACGAGCAGTACTTC. Its translation: CASSEQGQGVYEQYF.

About this clone: The junction differs from germline at one of its ends, possibly a read error. The chain links TRBV7-9 to TRBJ1-4, with D possibly TRBD1 on 6 matching bases. CDR1 and CDR2 from the germline V gene are SEHNR and FQNEAQ (reference sequence). The CDR3 has 14 amino acids. The CDR3 spells CASRLGGQNEKLFF. Here the CDR3 DNA reads TGTGCCAGCAGATTAGGGGGGCAGAATGAAAAACTGTTTTTT.

The rearrangement uses TRBV18 and TRBJ1-3; D remains ambiguous. Germline-derived CDR1 and CDR2 are KGHSH and LQKENI. CDR3 length: 16 residues. The V end was cut by 3 bases, the J end by 2 bases, with 14 bases between. CDR3 nucleotides: TGTGCCAGCTCACCCGGCCTTGGAGGGACTGGAAACACCATATATTTT. This translates into CASSPGLGGTGNTIYF.

The chain links TRBV18 to TRBJ2-4; 12 bases line up with TRBD2. Germline V CDR1 and CDR2: KGHSH, LQKENI. V was clipped by 6 bases and J by 7 bases; unmatched bases: 7. The CDR3 has 15 residues. The CDR3 nucleotides are TGTGCCAGCTCGGAGACTAGCGGGGGCGGGAACATTCAGTACTTC. It encodes CASSETSGGGNIQYF.

The V gene is TRBV19, the J gene TRBJ1-6, with a possible D match to TRBD1 (5 bases). CDR1 is LNHDA, CDR2 SQIVND, per germline (reference sequence). The CDR3 spans 15 residues. The V and J ends lost 3 bases and 8 bases respectively, with 14 bases between them. The CDR3 nucleotides are TGTGCCAGTAGTATTGGAGGGGCTGGGGATTCACCCCTCCACTTT. It specifies CASSIGGAGDSPLHF.

The rearrangement joins TRBV19 to TRBJ1-2, with a possible D match to TRBD1 (6 bases). The CDR3 length is 16 residues. Germline CDR1 and CDR2: LNHDA and SQIVND (reference sequence). V lost 5 bases, J lost 2 bases, and 18 bases lay in between. The CDR3, as DNA: TGTGCCAGTAGTTTCCCCCCAGGGGTCTTGAACTATGGCTACACCTTC. Its translation: CASSFPPGVLNYGYTF. Full variable domain (missing parts from reference TRBV19 and TRBJ1-2): DGGITQSPKYLFRKEGQNVTLSCEQNLNHDAMYWYRQDPGQGLRLIYYSQIVNDFQKGDIAEGYSVSREKKESFPLTVTSAQKNPTAFYLCASSFPPGVLNYGYTFGSGTRLTVV.

The rearrangement joins TRBV6-5 to TRBJ1-4; D gene unclear. Per the germline V gene, CDR1 is MNHEY and CDR2 is SVGAGI. This CDR3 is 13 amino acids long. With 6 bases removed from V and 0 bases from J, the gap between germline ends came to 5 bases. CDR3 in amino acids: CASSQTTNEKLFF. As DNA, the CDR3 is TGTGCCAGCAGCCAGACAACTAATGAAAAACTGTTTTTT.

This chain joins TRBV30 and TRBJ1-5; 8 nucleotides line up with TRBD1. The J segment lost 5 bases and the V segment lost 5 bases, leaving 5 bases of the junction unmatched. The CDR3 extends over 13 amino acids. Germline values: CDR1 GTSNPN, CDR2 SVGIG (reference sequence). The CDR3 bases are TGTGCCTGGGCCAGGGGGCCGGATCAGCCCCAGCATTTT. It specifies CAWARGPDQPQHF.

In this sample, this clone turned up once. The chain carries TRBV28 and TRBJ1-2, with 8 bases identical to TRBD1. V was clipped by 6 bases and J by 9 bases; unmatched bases: 15. The CDR3 is 15 amino acids. Per germline, CDR1 MDHEN and CDR2 SYDVKM. CDR3 loop: CASSPRDRLLASYTF. CDR3 nucleotide sequence: TGTGCCAGCAGCCCCCGGGACAGGCTTTTAGCGAGCTACACCTTC.

This chain links TRBV6-2 or TRBV6-3 with TRBJ1-2; D gene ambiguous. The CDR3 consists of 14 residues. The germline V gene has CDR1 MNHEY and CDR2 SVGEGT. Trimming stripped 4 bases from V and 5 bases from J, with 14 bases between. CDR3 amino acids: CASSSDLRVYGYTF. The CDR3 DNA is TGTGCCAGCAGTTCGGACCTGCGGGTGTATGGCTACACCTTC.